This entry lists 8 T cell receptor beta chains sequenced from one sample in a study of blood T cell repertoires in COVID-19. Here immunoSEQ multiplex PCR was the method, and the copy in TCRdb shows in-frame clones only, minus some. Of some 210,000 clones listed, about 90% were seen once; the top ten hold under 1.5%. The specimen sequenced was peripheral blood. The receptors stem from a man aged 30-40 years with acute or convalescent COVID-19.

This clone was detected only once. The rearrangement links TRBV7-2 to TRBJ1-6, with D unclear. The germline CDR1 and CDR2 sequences are SGHTA and FQGNSA. The CDR3 is made up of 14 amino acids. Trimming removed 6 bases from V and 3 bases from J, with 9 bases in between. For the CDR3, the DNA is TGTGCCAGCAGGGCACAAATCTATAATTCACCCCTCCACTTT. This codes for CASRAQIYNSPLHF.

The chain has TRBV30 and TRBJ1-2; no clear D. CDR1 is GTSNPN and CDR2 is SVGIG in the germline V gene (reference sequence). With 0 bases removed from V and 6 bases from J, the gap between germline ends came to 5 bases. CDR3 size: 11 residues. The CDR3, as DNA: TGTGCCTGGAGTGTCGGAGATGGCTACACCTTC. As protein: CAWSVGDGYTF.

The V gene is TRBV18, the J gene TRBJ2-2; 9 bases map to TRBD1. Germline V CDR1 and CDR2: KGHSH, LQKENI. V was pared by 0 bases and J by 4 bases, with 3 bases of the junction left unmatched. The CDR3 spans 16 residues. CDR3 nucleotide sequence: TGTGCCAGCTCACCACCAAAGGGACAGGGCACCGGGGAGCTGTTTTTT. Its translation: CASSPPKGQGTGELFF.

The chain combines TRBV7-2 with TRBJ2-6; D is uncertain. Germline assignment: CDR1 SGHTA and CDR2 FQGNSA. This CDR3 is built from 15 residues. V was trimmed by 3 bases and J by 2 bases, leaving 8 bases between them. The CDR3 sequence is CASSFGLPGANVLTF. The CDR3 nucleotides read TGTGCCAGCAGCTTTGGGCTTCCTGGGGCCAACGTCCTGACTTTC.

CDR3 nucleotides: TGCGCCAGCAGCCAAGATCTAGGGGTTGGAGAGACCCAGTACTTC. Protein sequence: CASSQDLGVGETQYF. This rearrangement joins TRBV4-1 to TRBJ2-5; a weak D match, TRBD1 (5 bases). Germline CDR1 is MGHRA and CDR2 is YSYEKL. V lost 0 bases to trimming and J lost 4 bases, with 12 bases between them. The CDR3 spans 15 residues.

This chain connects TRBV4-1 to TRBJ1-2; D remains ambiguous. Germline CDR1 is MGHRA and CDR2 is YSYEKL. The CDR3 extends over 14 amino acids. Trimming pared 5 bases from V and 4 bases from J, leaving 14 bases between. CDR3 DNA sequence: TGCGCCAGCAGCACCCTAATCGAGGGCTATGGCTACACCTTC. Protein: CASSTLIEGYGYTF.

This sequence joins TRBV5-6 and TRBJ2-5; a weak D match, TRBD2 (6 bases). The CDR3 spans 15 residues. Between the trimmed V and J ends, which lost 1 base and 6 bases, there was a span of 16 bases. Looked up from germline, CDR1 is SGHDT and CDR2 is YYEEEE. Here the CDR3 reads CASSLYGGLVQTQYF. The CDR3 nucleotides read TGTGCCAGCAGCTTGTACGGGGGACTCGTGCAGACCCAGTACTTC.

The chain carries TRBV12-5 and TRBJ2-7, with 8 bases matching TRBD1. V gave up 6 bases and J gave up 4 bases; unmatched junction bases: 11. The CDR3 runs 15 residues. Per the germline V gene, CDR1 is LGHNT and CDR2 is FRNRAP. DNA of the CDR3: TGTGCTAGTGGCGCCGGACAGGGTCTGTCGTACGAGCAGTACTTC. This translates into CASGAGQGLSYEQYF.